This T cell receptor (beta chain) derives from a study of blood T cell repertoires in COVID-19. Study summary: The study drew acute and convalescent COVID-19 samples from the United States, Italy and Spain. PBMCs, B-cell-depleted T cells, or T cells were the source of the cDNA or gDNA that made up the material.

The CDR3 extends over 16 amino acids. The germline V gene encodes CDR1 SGHVS and CDR2 FQNEAQ. Trimming took 9 bases from V and 0 from J, leaving 18 bases between them. As handled by the study authors: It was from reference gene primer amplification that nucleated cell counts were estimated. Clones were read by immunoSEQ multiplex PCR, and TCRdb kept only the in-frame ones, dropping some. The DNA gave D and trimming, while V, J and clone size come from that table. This sample has 85,000 to 120,000 clones, with 84% found just once. The sequenced sample was peripheral blood. The receptor was isolated from a human donor in a cohort sampled during active COVID-19. The chain recombines TRBV7-8 with TRBJ1-3; the D is unclear. Here the CDR3 DNA reads TGTGCCAGTTCCTCTTTTGGAGATAACTCTGGAAACACCATATATTTT. Its protein is CASSSFGDNSGNTIYF. Combining the CDR3 with reference TRBV7-8 and TRBJ1-3 gives the whole variable domain GAGVSQSPRYKVAKRGQDVALRCDPISGHVSLFWYQQALGQGPEFLTYFQNEAQLDKSGLPSDRFFAERPEGSVSTLKIQRTQQEDSAVYLCASSSFGDNSGNTIYFGEGSWLTVV.